This TCR beta chain is drawn from a study of vaccination and CD4 T cells after COVID-19. Trimming left V 3 bases short and J 0 bases short, with 6 bases between. The CDR3 is 15 residues long. Regarding treatment: roughly 10-day PBMC culture with coronavirus spike peptide pools or control peptides (ViraFEST assay). From negative nucleocapsid antibodies before and after vaccination, healthy vaccine recipients were shown to have had no prior SARS-CoV-2 infection. Cultured CD4+ T cells had their DNA profiled by the Oncomine TCR Beta short-read assay. TCRdb redid the calling of the PCR reads with MiXCR, one entry per CDR3 protein. This table holds tens of thousands of distinct CDR3 sequences, roughly two thirds found once. Turning to this clonotype: Antigen specificity is unknown.

The source material was CD4+ T cells from blood, cultured in vitro, sampled after SARS-CoV-2 vaccination. The chain employs TRBV12-3 or TRBV12-4 and TRBJ2-6; D is possibly TRBD2 (6 bases). This clonotype originated in a human donor who received a COVID-19 vaccine. CDR3 sequence reads: CASSFGSSGANVLTF. The CDR3 DNA sequence: TGTGCCAGCAGTTTCGGGAGCTCTGGGGCCAACGTCCTGACTTTC.